This TCR beta chain was sequenced in a study of OX40 agonist ivuxolimab in advanced cancers. Study details: Clinicians treated patients with ivuxolimab, an agonistic anti-OX40 (CD134) antibody. Points from the study as a whole: Expanded clones belonging to CD8+ T cells outnumbered, on average, those of CD4+.

V lost 5 bases and J 1 base, leaving 9 bases between the germline ends. Per the germline V gene, CDR1 is MGHRA and CDR2 is YSYEKL. The CDR3 spans 14 residues. Baseline was the first blood sampling point, followed by cycle 4 day 1 and cycle 7 day 1. Comment on this clone: The antigen remains unidentified.

Clones were read by immunoSEQ multiplex PCR, and TCRdb kept only the in-frame ones, dropping some. The table shows 40,000 or so clones, with about 88% occurring only once. The TCR originated in an adult with an advanced solid tumor such as melanoma, head and neck, liver or kidney cancer. The chain has TRBV4-1 and TRBJ2-1, with TRBD1 as a possible D gene (6 bases). The sequenced sample was CD4+ or CD8+ T cells sorted from blood, obtained in a trial of the OX40 agonist ivuxolimab. As DNA, the CDR3 is TGCGCCAGCAGCACGGACAGTTCCTACAATGAGCAGTTCTTC. Translation gives CASSTDSSYNEQFF.